The entry below gives a single T cell receptor (beta chain) sequence along with its context. In the authors' methods: Amplifying reference gene primers gave estimates of nucleated cell counts. Profiling relied on immunoSEQ multiplex PCR, and the TCRdb table lists in-frame clones only, not all of them. V, J and clone size are taken as reported in that table, and D and trimming were inferred from the DNA itself. The table has 150,000 to 200,000 clones, about four fifths seen once. This CDR3 contains 17 residues. V lost 4 bases, J lost 3 bases, and 11 bases stayed unmatched. Germline V gene sequence: CDR1 KGHDR, CDR2 SFDVKD. Recruited during active infection, patients (from Seattle) were subsequently followed longitudinally. The data were obtained in a study of blood T cell repertoires in COVID-19. Study at large: Material from acute and convalescent COVID-19 was sourced from the United States, Italy and Spain. PBMCs, B-cell-depleted T cells, or T cells provided the cDNA or gDNA that made up the material.

The sequenced sample was peripheral blood. This receptor was obtained from a woman of 80 years or more with COVID-19, enrolled during active disease. The chain uses TRBV24-1 and TRBJ2-3, with TRBD1 matching over 8 bases. The DNA of the CDR3 is TGTGCCACCAGTGACGTGGGACAGGCGGGCGGGACAGATACGCAGTATTTT. This gives the protein CATSDVGQAGGTDTQYF.